Described below is a single T cell receptor (beta chain) sequence and its context. Antigen unknown. The source of the sample is a study of cytomegalovirus exposure and HLA in healthy donors. The wider study: Earlier findings included over 90 million unique TCR beta sequences obtained from 150 million to 200 million T cells. From donors who were HLA-typed, an early data release held about 85 million unique TCRs.

Germline CDR1 reads SGHRS; CDR2 reads YFSETQ. V lost 4 bases and J 0 bases, leaving 8 bases between the germline ends. This CDR3 is built from 14 residues. While unrecorded immune exposures were likely, the donors were nominally healthy when sampled. Amplification used 60 Vbeta primers and 13 Jbeta primers. This table comes from immunoSEQ multiplex PCR, and its TCRdb copy is limited to in-frame clones, with some not included. The sample shows 200,000 to 250,000 clones, around 75% of them seen only once. Overall study results and limits: Roughly uniform sequencing depth across donors was assumed, possibly incorrectly.

The rearrangement uses TRBV5-1 and TRBJ1-3; D possibly corresponds to TRBD1 (6 bases). Material for sequencing was PBMCs. The sequence was collected from a woman in her 30s in good health and CMV-seronegative. The CDR3, as DNA: TGCGCCAGCAGCGCAGGGGTCTCTGGAAACACCATATATTTT. As protein: CASSAGVSGNTIYF.